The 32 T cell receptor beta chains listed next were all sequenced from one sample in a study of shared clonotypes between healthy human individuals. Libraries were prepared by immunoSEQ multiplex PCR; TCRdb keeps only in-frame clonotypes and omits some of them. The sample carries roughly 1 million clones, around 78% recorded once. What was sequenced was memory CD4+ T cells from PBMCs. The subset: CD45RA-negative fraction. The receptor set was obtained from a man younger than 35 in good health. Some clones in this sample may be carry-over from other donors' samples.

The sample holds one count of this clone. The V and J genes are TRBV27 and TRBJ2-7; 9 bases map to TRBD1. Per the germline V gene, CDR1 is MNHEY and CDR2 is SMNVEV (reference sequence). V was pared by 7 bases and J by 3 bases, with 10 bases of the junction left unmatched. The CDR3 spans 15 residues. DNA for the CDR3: TGTGCCAGCAAGCCCCGGGACAGGGCCATCTACGAGCAGTACTTC. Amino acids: CASKPRDRAIYEQYF.

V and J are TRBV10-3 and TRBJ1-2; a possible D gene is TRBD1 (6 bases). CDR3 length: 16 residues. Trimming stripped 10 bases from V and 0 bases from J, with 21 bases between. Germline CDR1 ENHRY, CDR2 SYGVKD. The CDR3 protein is CASSDGGALSNYGYTF. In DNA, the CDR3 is TGTGCCAGCAGCGACGGGGGGGCCCTTTCTAACTATGGCTACACCTTC.

CDR3 residues: CASSEGSGDQPQHF. The CDR3 bases are TGTGCCAGCAGTGAAGGATCGGGCGATCAGCCCCAGCATTTT. The chain couples TRBV6-1 to TRBJ1-5; no clear D. From germline, CDR1 is MNHNS and CDR2 SASEGT. Trimming shortened V by 1 base and J by 5 bases, and 9 bases separated the two germline ends. The CDR3 loop spans 14 amino acids.

Here the CDR3 reads CASSLDGATNEKLFF. The CDR3 nucleotides read TGTGCCAGCAGTTTGGACGGTGCAACTAATGAAAAACTGTTTTTT. The V gene is TRBV28, the J gene TRBJ1-4; D is unresolved. Germline assignment: CDR1 MDHEN and CDR2 SYDVKM. This CDR3 is built from 15 residues. V was pared by 3 bases and J by 0 bases, with 8 bases between.

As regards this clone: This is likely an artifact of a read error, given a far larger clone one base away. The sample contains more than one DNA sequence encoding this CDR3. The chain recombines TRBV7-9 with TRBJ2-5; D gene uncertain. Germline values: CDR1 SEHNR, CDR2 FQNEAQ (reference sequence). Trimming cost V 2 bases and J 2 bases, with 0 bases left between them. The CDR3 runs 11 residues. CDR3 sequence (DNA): TGTGCCAGCAGCTTACAAGAGACCCAGTACTTC. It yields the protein CASSLQETQYF.

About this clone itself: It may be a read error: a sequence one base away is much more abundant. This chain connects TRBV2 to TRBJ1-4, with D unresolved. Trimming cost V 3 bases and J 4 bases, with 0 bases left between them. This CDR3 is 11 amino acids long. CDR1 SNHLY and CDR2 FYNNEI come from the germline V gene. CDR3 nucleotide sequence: TGTGCCAGCAGTGATAATGAAAAACTGTTTTTT. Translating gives CASSDNEKLFF. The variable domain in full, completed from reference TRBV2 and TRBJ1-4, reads EPEVTQTPSHQVTQMGQEVILRCVPISNHLYFYWYRQILGQKVEFLVSFYNNEISEKSEIFDDQFSVERPDGSNFTLKIRSTKLEDSAMYFCASSDNEKLFFGSGTQLSVL.

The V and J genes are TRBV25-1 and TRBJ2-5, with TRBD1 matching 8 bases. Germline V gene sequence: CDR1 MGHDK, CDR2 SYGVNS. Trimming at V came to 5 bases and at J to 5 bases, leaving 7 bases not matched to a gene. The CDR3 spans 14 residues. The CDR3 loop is CASSSGTGGETQYF. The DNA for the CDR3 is TGTGCCAGCAGTTCCGGGACAGGCGGGGAGACCCAGTACTTC.

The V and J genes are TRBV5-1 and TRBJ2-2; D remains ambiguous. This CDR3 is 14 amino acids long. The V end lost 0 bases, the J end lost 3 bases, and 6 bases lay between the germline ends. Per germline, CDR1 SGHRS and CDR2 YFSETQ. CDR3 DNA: TGCGCCAGCAGCTTGGCCAGATACACCGGGGAGCTGTTTTTT. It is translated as CASSLARYTGELFF.

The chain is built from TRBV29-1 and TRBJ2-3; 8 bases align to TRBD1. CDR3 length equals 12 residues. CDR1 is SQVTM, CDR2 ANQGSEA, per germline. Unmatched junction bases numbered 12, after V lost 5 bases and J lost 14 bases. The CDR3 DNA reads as TGCAGCGTTCGAGGACAGGGTAGAGAGTGGTATTTT. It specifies CSVRGQGREWYF.

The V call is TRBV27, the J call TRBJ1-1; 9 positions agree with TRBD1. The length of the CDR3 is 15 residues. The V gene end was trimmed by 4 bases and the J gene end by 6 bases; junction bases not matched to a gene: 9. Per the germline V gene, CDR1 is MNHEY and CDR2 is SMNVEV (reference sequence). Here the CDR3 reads CASSSLQGAGSEAFF. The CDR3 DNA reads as TGTGCCAGCAGTTCATTACAGGGGGCCGGGTCTGAAGCTTTCTTT.

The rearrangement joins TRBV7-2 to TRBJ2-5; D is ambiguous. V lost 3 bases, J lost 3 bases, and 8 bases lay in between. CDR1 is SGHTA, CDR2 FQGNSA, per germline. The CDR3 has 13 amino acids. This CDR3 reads CASSLSREETQYF. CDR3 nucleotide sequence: TGTGCCAGCAGCTTGAGCAGAGAAGAGACCCAGTACTTC.

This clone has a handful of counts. CDR3 sequence reads: CATTGDRGEAFF. The CDR3 coding sequence is TGTGCCACCACGGGGGACAGGGGCGAAGCTTTCTTT. The chain has TRBV6-5 and TRBJ1-1, with 10 positions matching TRBD1. From germline, CDR1 is MNHEY and CDR2 SVGAGI. The CDR3 is 12 amino acids. Losses at the gene ends were 10 bases for V and 8 bases for J; bases not matched to a gene: 7.

DNA of the CDR3: TGTGCCAGCAGCCTCGAACCAAATGCAGCCTACAATGAGCAGTTCTTC. Protein sequence: CASSLEPNAAYNEQFF. This chain joins TRBV7-3 and TRBJ2-1; D is ambiguous. Trimming cost V 5 bases and J 2 bases, with 16 bases left between them. CDR3 length equals 16 residues. In germline, CDR1 is SGHTA, CDR2 FQGTGA.

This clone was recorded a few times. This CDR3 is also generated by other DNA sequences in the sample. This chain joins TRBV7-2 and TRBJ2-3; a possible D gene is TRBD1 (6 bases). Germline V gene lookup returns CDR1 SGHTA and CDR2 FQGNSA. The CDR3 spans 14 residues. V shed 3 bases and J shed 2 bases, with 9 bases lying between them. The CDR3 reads CASSLTGVTDTQYF. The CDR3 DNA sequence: TGTGCCAGCAGCTTGACAGGAGTCACAGATACGCAGTATTTT.

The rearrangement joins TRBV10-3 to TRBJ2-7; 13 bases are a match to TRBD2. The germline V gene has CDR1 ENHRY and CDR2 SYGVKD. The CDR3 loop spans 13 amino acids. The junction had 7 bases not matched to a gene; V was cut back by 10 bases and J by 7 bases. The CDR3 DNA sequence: TGTGCCAGCGGGACTAGCGGGACGGAAGAGCAGTACTTC. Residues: CASGTSGTEEQYF.

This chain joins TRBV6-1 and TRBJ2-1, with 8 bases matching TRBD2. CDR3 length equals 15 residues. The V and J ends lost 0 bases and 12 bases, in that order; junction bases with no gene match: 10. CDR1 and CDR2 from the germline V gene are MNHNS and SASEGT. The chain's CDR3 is CASSEAGTRGDPQFF. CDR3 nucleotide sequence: TGTGCCAGCAGTGAAGCCGGGACTAGGGGCGACCCGCAGTTCTTC.

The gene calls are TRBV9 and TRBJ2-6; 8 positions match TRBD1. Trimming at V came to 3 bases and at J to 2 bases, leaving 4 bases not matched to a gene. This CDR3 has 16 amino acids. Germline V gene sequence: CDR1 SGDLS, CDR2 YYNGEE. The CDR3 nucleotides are TGTGCCAGCAGCGGACAGGGGATTCCTGGGGCCAACGTCCTGACTTTC. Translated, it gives CASSGQGIPGANVLTF.

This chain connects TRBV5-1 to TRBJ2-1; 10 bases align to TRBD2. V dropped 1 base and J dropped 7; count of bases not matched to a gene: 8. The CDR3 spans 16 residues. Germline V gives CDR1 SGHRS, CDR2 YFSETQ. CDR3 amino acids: CASSLLGLAKENEQFF. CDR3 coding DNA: TGCGCCAGCAGCTTGCTGGGACTAGCGAAGGAGAATGAGCAGTTCTTC.

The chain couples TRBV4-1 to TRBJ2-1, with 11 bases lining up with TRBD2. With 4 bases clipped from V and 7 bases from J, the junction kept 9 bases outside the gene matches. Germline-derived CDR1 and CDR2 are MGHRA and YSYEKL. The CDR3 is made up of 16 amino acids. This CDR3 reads CASSLGLAGGGNEQFF. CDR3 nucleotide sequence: TGCGCCAGCAGCCTAGGATTAGCGGGAGGGGGGAATGAGCAGTTCTTC.

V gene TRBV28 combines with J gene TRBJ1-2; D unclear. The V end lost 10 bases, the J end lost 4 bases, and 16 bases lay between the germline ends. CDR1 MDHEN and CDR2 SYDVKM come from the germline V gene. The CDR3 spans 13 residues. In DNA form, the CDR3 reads TGTGCCATCCTAACCAGCGAGGGCTATGGCTACACCTTC. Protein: CAILTSEGYGYTF.

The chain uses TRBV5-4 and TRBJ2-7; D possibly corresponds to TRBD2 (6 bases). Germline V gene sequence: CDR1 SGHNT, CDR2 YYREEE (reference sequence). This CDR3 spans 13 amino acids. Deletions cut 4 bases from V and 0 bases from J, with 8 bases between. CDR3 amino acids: CASSMGGSYEQYF. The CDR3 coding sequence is TGTGCCAGCAGCATGGGGGGCTCCTACGAGCAGTACTTC.

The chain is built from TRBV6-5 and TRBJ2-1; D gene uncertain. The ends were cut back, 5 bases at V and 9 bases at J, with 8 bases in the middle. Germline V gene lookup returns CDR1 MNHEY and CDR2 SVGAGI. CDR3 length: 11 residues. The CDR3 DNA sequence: TGTGCCAGCAGTAAGGGTCTTGAGCAGTTCTTC. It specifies CASSKGLEQFF.

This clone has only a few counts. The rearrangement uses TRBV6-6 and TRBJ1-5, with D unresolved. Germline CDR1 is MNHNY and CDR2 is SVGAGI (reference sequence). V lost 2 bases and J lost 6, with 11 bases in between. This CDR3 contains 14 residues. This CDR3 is CASSYVEGFQPQHF. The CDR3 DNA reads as TGTGCCAGCAGTTACGTAGAAGGTTTTCAGCCCCAGCATTTT.

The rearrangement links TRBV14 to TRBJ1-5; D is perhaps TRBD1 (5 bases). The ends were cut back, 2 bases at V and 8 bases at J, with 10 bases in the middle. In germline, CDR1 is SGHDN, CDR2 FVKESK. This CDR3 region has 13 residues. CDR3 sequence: CASSQNIGEPQHF. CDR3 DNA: TGTGCCAGCAGCCAAAACATAGGGGAGCCCCAGCATTTT.

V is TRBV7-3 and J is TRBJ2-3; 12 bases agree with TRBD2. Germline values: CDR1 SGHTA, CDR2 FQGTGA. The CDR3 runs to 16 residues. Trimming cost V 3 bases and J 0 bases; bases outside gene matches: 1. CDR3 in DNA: TGTGCCAGCAGCTTCACTAGCGGGGGGAGCACAGATACGCAGTATTTT. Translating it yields CASSFTSGGSTDTQYF. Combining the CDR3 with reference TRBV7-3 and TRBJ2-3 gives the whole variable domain GAGVSQTPSNKVTEKGKYVELRCDPISGHTALYWYRQSLGQGPEFLIYFQGTGAADDSGLPNDRFFAVRPEGSVSTLKIQRTERGDSAVYLCASSFTSGGSTDTQYFGPGTRLTVL.

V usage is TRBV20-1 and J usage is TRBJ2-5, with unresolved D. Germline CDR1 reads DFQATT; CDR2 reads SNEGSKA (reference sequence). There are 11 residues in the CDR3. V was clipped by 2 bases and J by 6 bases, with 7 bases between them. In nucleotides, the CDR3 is TGCAGTGCTAGAACACAGCAGACCCAGTACTTC. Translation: CSARTQQTQYF.

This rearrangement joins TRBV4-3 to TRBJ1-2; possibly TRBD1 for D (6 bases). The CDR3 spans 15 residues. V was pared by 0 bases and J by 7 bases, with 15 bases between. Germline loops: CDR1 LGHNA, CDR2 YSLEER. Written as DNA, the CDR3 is TGCGCCAGCAGCCAAGACTCTCAGGGGAATCGTGGCTACACCTTC. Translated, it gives CASSQDSQGNRGYTF.

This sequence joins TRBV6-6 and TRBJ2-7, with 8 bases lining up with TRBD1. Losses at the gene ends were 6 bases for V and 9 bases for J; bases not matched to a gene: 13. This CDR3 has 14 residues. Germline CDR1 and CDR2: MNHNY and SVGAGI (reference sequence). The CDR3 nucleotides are TGTGCCAGCAGCCCCGGTATGGACAGGGCCGCGCAGTACTTC. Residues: CASSPGMDRAAQYF.

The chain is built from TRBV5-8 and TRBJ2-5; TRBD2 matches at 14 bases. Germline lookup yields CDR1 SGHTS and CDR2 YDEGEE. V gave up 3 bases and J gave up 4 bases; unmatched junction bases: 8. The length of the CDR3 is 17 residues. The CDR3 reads CASSSGLAGVGGETQYF. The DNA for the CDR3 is TGTGCCAGCAGCTCGGGACTAGCGGGAGTAGGGGGAGAGACCCAGTACTTC.

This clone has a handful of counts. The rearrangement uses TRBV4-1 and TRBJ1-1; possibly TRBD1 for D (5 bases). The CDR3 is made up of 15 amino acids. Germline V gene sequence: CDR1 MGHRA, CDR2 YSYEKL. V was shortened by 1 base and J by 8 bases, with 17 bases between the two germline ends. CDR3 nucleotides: TGCGCCAGCAGCCAAGTCCCAGCAGGGCAGAGAGAAGCTTTCTTT. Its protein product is CASSQVPAGQREAFF.

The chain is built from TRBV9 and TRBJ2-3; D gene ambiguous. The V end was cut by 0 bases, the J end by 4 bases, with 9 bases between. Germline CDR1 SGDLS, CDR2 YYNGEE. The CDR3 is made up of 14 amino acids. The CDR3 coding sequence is TGTGCCAGCAGCGTAGACGGTGCCTCAGATACGCAGTATTTT. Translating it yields CASSVDGASDTQYF.

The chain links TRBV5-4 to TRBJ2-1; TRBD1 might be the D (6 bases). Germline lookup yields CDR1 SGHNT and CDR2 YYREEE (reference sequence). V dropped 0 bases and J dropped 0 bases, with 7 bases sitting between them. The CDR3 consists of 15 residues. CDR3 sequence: CASSLEGDSYNEQFF. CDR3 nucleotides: TGTGCCAGCAGCTTGGAGGGGGACTCCTACAATGAGCAGTTCTTC. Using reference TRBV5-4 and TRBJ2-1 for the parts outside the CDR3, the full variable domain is ETGVTQSPTHLIKTRGQQVTLRCSSQSGHNTVSWYQQALGQGPQFIFQYYREEENGRGNFPPRFSGLQFPNYSSELNVNALELDDSALYLCASSLEGDSYNEQFFGPGTRLTVL.